The 2 T cell receptor beta chains presented below share a single source sample, sequenced in a study of T-cell memory formation after mild COVID-19. TCRdb re-called the 5' RACE reads through MiXCR, storing one row per CDR3 protein. Among under 400,000 distinct CDR3 sequences listed, about 21% were seen once. Sequenced input: PBMCs or a T cell subset sorted from them (not recorded which). Receptors were obtained from an adult woman who had mild COVID-19 (a few samples of this study predate the infection). Cell type and time point are not known.

The chain is built from TRBV5-6 and TRBJ2-2; D is perhaps TRBD1 (6 bases). CDR1 is SGHDT and CDR2 is YYEEEE in the germline V gene. The V end lost 2 bases, the J end lost 3 bases, and 11 bases lay between the germline ends. The CDR3 runs 15 residues. In DNA, the CDR3 is TGTGCCAGCAGCTTCTTTCACAGGGACACCGGGGAGCTGTTTTTT. Residues: CASSFFHRDTGELFF.

The rearrangement uses TRBV18 and TRBJ2-1, with D possibly being TRBD2 (5 bases). CDR3 length equals 16 residues. The germline V and J ends were trimmed by 6 bases and 0 bases, with 15 bases remaining between them. CDR1 and CDR2 (germline): KGHSH, LQKENI. The CDR3 bases are TGTGCCAGCTCCCCAAACCAGGCGGGCTCCTACAATGAGCAGTTCTTC. Amino acids: CASSPNQAGSYNEQFF.